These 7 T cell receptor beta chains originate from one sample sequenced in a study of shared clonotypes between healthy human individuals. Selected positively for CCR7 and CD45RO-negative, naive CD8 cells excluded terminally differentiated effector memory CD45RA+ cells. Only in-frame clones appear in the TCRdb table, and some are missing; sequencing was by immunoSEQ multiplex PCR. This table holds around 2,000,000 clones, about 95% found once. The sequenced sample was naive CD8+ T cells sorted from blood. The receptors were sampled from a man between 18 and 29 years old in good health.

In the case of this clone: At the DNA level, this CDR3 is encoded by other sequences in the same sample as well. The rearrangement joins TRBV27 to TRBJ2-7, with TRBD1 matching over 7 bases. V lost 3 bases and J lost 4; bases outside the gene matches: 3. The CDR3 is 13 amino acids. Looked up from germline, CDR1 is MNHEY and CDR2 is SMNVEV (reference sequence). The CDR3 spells CASSLGTEYEQYF. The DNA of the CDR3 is TGTGCCAGCAGTTTGGGGACAGAGTACGAGCAGTACTTC.

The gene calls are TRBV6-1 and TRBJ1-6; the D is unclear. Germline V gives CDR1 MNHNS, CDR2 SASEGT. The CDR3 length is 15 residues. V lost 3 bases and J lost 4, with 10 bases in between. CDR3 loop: CASSEGTAYNSPLHF. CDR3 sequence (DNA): TGTGCCAGCAGTGAGGGAACAGCTTATAATTCACCCCTCCACTTT.

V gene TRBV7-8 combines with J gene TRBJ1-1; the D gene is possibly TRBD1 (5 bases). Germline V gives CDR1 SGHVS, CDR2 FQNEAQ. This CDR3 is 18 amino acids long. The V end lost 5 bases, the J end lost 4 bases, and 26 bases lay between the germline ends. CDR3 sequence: CASSLTTVGLRSGTEAFF. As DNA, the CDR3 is TGTGCCAGCAGCCTCACGACGGTGGGGCTCCGGTCGGGCACTGAAGCTTTCTTT.

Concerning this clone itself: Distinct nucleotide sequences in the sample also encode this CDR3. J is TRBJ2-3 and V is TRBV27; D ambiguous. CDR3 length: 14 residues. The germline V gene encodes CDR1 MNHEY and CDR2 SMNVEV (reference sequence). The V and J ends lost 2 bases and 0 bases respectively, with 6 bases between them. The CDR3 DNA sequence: TGTGCCAGCAGTTTAGTCGGGAGCACAGATACGCAGTATTTT. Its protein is CASSLVGSTDTQYF.

CDR3 sequence (DNA): TGTGCCAGCAGCTCGGACTTGGACCAGCCCCAGCATTTT. Amino acids: CASSSDLDQPQHF. The genes are TRBV11-2 and TRBJ1-5; D is uncertain. CDR3 length equals 13 residues. CDR1 SGHAT and CDR2 FQNNGV come from the germline V gene. V dropped 4 bases and J dropped 7 bases, with 11 bases sitting between them.

This CDR3 is CASSLYRGSYEQYF. CDR3 in DNA: TGTGCCAGCAGCTTGTATCGCGGATCCTACGAGCAGTACTTC. V is TRBV5-4 and J is TRBJ2-7; no clear D gene. From germline, CDR1 is SGHNT and CDR2 YYREEE (reference sequence). With 1 base removed from V and 1 base from J, the gap between germline ends came to 9 bases. The CDR3 is 14 residues long.

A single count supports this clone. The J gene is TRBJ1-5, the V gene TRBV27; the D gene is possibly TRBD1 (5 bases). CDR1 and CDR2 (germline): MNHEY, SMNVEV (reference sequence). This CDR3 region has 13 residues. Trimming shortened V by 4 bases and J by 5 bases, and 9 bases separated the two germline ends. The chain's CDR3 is CASSWQGHQPQHF. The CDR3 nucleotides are TGTGCCAGCAGTTGGCAGGGACATCAGCCCCAGCATTTT.